The 11 T cell receptor beta chains given below trace back to one sample, sequenced in a study of long-term antiretroviral therapy in people with HIV. Samples were assayed with immunoSEQ v3.0 at survey level. The data were produced by immunoSEQ multiplex PCR, yet TCRdb's version contains in-frame clones alone and is incomplete. Altogether 25,000 to 30,000 clones are present, 95% being singletons, with the ten largest covering about 8%. The sample in question was unsorted PBMCs, obtained 5.3 years after starting antiretroviral therapy. These receptors all come from a man aged 30 to 39 with HIV.

The chain has TRBV30 and TRBJ1-5; a possible D gene is TRBD1 (6 bases). There are 14 residues in the CDR3. The V and J ends lost 2 bases and 7 bases respectively, with 15 bases between them. CDR1 and CDR2 from the germline V gene are GTSNPN and SVGIG (reference sequence). CDR3 coding DNA: TGTGCCTGGAGTCCCCGGGGGCGGTGGCAGCCCCAGCATTTT. As protein: CAWSPRGRWQPQHF.

The genes are TRBV6-4 and TRBJ2-5; D is perhaps TRBD1 (7 bases). This CDR3 is 14 amino acids long. Germline V gene data show CDR1 as MRHNA and CDR2 as SNTAGT. Trimming took 6 bases from V and 5 from J, leaving 16 bases between them. CDR3 loop: CASSAGTARETQYF. The CDR3 region has the DNA TGTGCCAGCAGCGCGGGGACAGCGAGGGAGACCCAGTACTTC.

The chain recombines TRBV2 with TRBJ2-3; 8 bases are shared with TRBD2. Germline CDR1 SNHLY, CDR2 FYNNEI. The CDR3 contains 15 residues. Trimming cost V 3 bases and J 2 bases; bases outside gene matches: 4. CDR3 DNA sequence: TGTGCCAGCAGTGAGCGGGGGGCCTTCACAGATACGCAGTATTTT. Translating gives CASSERGAFTDTQYF.

The rearrangement uses TRBV5-1 and TRBJ2-3; D remains unclear. The CDR3 has 15 amino acids. Germline V gene sequence: CDR1 SGHRS, CDR2 YFSETQ. Trimming took 3 bases from V and 0 from J, leaving 11 bases between them. CDR3 coding DNA: TGCGCCAGCAGCTCCGGAGAGACAAGCACAGATACGCAGTATTTT. Its translation: CASSSGETSTDTQYF. Together with reference TRBV5-1 and TRBJ2-3, the CDR3 gives the full variable domain: KAGVTQTPRYLIKTRGQQVTLSCSPISGHRSVSWYQQTPGQGLQFLFEYFSETQRNKGNFPGRFSGRQFSNSRSEMNVSTLELGDSALYLCASSSGETSTDTQYFGPGTRLTVL.

The genes are TRBV27 and TRBJ2-7, with 7 bases fitting TRBD2. This CDR3 is built from 17 residues. After removal of 3 bases from V and 5 bases from J, the junction contained 16 bases not matched to a gene. CDR1 and CDR2 (germline): MNHEY, SMNVEV (reference sequence). The CDR3 DNA sequence: TGTGCCAGCAGTTTCAACGCCCCCACGGGGGGTTGGGACGAGCAGTACTTC. Residues: CASSFNAPTGGWDEQYF.

The V and J genes are TRBV4-2 and TRBJ2-6; no clear D gene. In germline, CDR1 is LGHNA, CDR2 YNFKEQ. Trimming stripped 5 bases from V and 0 bases from J, with 8 bases between. The CDR3 sequence is 15 residues long. CDR3 protein: CASSLGNSGANVLTF. CDR3 in DNA: TGTGCCAGCAGCTTGGGGAACTCTGGGGCCAACGTCCTGACTTTC.

The CDR3 nucleotides are TGTGCCACCAGCAGTTACAGGGGGCCAGGTCAGCCCCAGCATTTT. Amino acid sequence: CATSSYRGPGQPQHF. J is TRBJ1-5 and V is TRBV15; 9 positions match TRBD1. There are 15 residues in the CDR3. The V gene's germline CDR1 is LNHNV and CDR2 YYDKDF (reference sequence). V lost 3 bases, J lost 6 bases, and 6 bases stayed unmatched.

This chain joins TRBV6-1 and TRBJ2-7; D not resolved. There are 11 residues in the CDR3. The germline V and J ends were trimmed by 1 base and 5 bases, with 3 bases remaining between them. Germline V CDR1 and CDR2: MNHNS, SASEGT. The CDR3 reads CASSEGHEQYF. The CDR3, as DNA: TGTGCCAGCAGTGAAGGTCACGAGCAGTACTTC.

This clone was detected only once. V is TRBV6-5 and J is TRBJ2-2; maybe TRBD1 (5 bases). Germline V gene data show CDR1 as MNHEY and CDR2 as SVGAGI. CDR3 length: 15 amino acids. V dropped 6 bases and J dropped 3 bases, with 14 bases sitting between them. CDR3 loop: CASRYNRLYTGELFF. The CDR3, as DNA: TGTGCCAGCAGATACAACAGGTTGTACACCGGGGAGCTGTTTTTT.

This chain joins TRBV27 and TRBJ1-5, with D maybe TRBD1 (6 bases). The CDR3 covers 15 residues. V was clipped by 0 bases and J by 3 bases, with 9 bases between them. Per the germline V gene, CDR1 is MNHEY and CDR2 is SMNVEV (reference sequence). The CDR3 DNA reads TGTGCCAGCAGTTTATCGTGGGACACCAATCAGCCCCAGCATTTT. This gives the protein CASSLSWDTNQPQHF.

As for this clone: A read error may produce the germline difference seen at one junction end. The sample contains more than one DNA sequence encoding this CDR3. The chain employs TRBV5-5 and TRBJ2-7, with TRBD1 identical over 9 bases. Germline CDR1 and CDR2: SGHKS and YYEKEE (reference sequence). The length of the CDR3 is 14 residues. Here the CDR3 reads CASNLWTGAGEQYF. CDR3 sequence (DNA): TGTGCCAGCAACTTGTGGACAGGGGCTGGGGAGCAGTACTTC.